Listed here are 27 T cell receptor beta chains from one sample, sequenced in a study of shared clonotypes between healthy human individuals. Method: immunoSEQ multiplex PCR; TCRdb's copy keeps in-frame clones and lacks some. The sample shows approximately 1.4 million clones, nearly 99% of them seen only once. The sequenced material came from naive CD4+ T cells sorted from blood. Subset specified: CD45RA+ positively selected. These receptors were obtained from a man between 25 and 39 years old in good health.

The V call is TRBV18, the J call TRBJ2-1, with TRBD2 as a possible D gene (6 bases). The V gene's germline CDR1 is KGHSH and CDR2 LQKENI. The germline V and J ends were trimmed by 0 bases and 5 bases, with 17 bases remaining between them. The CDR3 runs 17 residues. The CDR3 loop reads CASSPPKEAGSDNEQFF. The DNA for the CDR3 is TGTGCCAGCTCACCACCGAAGGAGGCGGGGTCCGACAATGAGCAGTTCTTC.

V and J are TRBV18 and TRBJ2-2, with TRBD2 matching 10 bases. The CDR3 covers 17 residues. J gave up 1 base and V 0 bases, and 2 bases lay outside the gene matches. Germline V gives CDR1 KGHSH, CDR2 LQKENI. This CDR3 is CASSPPSSGRNTGELFF. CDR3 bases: TGTGCCAGCTCACCACCATCTAGCGGGAGGAACACCGGGGAGCTGTTTTTT. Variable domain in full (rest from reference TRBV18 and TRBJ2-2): NAGVMQNPRHLVRRRGQEARLRCSPMKGHSHVYWYRQLPEEGLKFMVYLQKENIIDESGMPKERFSAEFPKEGPSILRIQQVVRGDSAAYFCASSPPSSGRNTGELFFGEGSRLTVL.

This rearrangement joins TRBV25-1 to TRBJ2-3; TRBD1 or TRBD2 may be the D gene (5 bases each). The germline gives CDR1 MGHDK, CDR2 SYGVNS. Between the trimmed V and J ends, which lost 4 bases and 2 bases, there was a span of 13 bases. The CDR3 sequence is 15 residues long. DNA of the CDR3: TGTGCCAGCAGTGTCGAGGGGTCCACCACAGATACGCAGTATTTT. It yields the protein CASSVEGSTTDTQYF. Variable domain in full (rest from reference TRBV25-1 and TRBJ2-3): EADIYQTPRYLVIGTGKKITLECSQTMGHDKMYWYQQDPGMELHLIHYSYGVNSTEKGDLSSESTVSRIRTEHFPLTLESARPSHTSQYLCASSVEGSTTDTQYFGPGTRLTVL.

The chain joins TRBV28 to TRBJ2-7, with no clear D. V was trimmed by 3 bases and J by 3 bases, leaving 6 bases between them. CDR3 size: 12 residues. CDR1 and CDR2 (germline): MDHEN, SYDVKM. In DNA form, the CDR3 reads TGTGCCAGCAGTTTGGACCACTACGAGCAGTACTTC. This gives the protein CASSLDHYEQYF.

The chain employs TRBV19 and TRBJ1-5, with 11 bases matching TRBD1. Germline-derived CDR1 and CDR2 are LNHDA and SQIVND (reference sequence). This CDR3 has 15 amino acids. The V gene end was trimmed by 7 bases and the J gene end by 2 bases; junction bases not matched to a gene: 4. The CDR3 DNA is TGTGCCAGTACCCCGGACAGGGGGCGCAATCAGCCCCAGCATTTT. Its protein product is CASTPDRGRNQPQHF.

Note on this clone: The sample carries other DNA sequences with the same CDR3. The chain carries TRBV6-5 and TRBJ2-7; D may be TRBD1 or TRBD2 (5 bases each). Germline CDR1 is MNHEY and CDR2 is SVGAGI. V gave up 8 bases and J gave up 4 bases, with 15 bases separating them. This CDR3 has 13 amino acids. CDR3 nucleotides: TGTGCCAGCTCCTTGGGACCCTCGTACGAGCAGTACTTC. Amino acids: CASSLGPSYEQYF.

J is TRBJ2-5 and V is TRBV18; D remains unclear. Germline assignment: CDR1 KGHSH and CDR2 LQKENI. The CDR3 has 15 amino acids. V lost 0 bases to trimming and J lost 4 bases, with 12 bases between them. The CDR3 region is CASSPPSSLGETQYF. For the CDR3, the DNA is TGTGCCAGCTCACCACCGTCTTCTTTAGGAGAGACCCAGTACTTC.

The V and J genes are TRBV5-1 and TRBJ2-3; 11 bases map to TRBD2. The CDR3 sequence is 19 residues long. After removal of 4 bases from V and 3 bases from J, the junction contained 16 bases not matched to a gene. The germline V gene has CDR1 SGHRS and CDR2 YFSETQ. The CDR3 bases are TGCGCCAGCAGCCGCTCACCAACTAGCGGGAGTATGGGTACAGATACGCAGTATTTT. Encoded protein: CASSRSPTSGSMGTDTQYF.

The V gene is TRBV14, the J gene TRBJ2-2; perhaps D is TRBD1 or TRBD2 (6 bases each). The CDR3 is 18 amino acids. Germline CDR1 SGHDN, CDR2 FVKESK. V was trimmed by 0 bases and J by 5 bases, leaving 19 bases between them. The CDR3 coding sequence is TGTGCCAGCAGCCAAGACGCGTGGAGGGGGAGAATAACCGGGGAGCTGTTTTTT. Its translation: CASSQDAWRGRITGELFF.

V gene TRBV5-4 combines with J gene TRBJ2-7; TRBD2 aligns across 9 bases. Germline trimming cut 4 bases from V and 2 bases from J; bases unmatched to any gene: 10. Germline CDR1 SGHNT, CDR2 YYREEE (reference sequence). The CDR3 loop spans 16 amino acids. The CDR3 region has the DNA TGTGCCAGCAGCGCATACGCCGGGACTAGCCCCTACGAGCAGTACTTC. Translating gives CASSAYAGTSPYEQYF.

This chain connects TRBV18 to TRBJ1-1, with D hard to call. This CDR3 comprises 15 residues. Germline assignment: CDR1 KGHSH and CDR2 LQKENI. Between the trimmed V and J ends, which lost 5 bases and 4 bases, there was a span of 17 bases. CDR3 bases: TGTGCCAGCTCATTAGGGCTACATCTAGGCACTGAAGCTTTCTTT. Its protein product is CASSLGLHLGTEAFF.

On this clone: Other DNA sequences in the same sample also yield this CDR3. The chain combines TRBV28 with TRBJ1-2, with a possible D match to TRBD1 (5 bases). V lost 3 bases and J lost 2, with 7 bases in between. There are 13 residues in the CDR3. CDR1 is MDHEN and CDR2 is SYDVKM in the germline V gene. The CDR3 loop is CASSLSGNYGYTF. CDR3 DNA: TGTGCCAGCAGTTTGTCAGGGAACTATGGCTACACCTTC.

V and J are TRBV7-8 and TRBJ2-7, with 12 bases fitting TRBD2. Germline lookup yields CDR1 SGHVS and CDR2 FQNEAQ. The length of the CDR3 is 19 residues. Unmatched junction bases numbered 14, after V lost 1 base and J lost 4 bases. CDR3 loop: CASSLVLAGGRAGGYEQYF. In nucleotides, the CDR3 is TGTGCCAGCAGCTTAGTACTAGCGGGAGGTCGGGCGGGGGGATACGAGCAGTACTTC.

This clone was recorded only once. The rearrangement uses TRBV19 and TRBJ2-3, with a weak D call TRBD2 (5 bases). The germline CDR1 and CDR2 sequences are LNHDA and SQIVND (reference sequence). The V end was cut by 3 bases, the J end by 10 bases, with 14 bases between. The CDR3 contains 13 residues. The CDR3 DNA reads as TGTGCCAGTAGTATCTCGGGGTCGGGTCCGCAGTATTTT. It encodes CASSISGSGPQYF. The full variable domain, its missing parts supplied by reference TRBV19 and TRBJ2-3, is DGGITQSPKYLFRKEGQNVTLSCEQNLNHDAMYWYRQDPGQGLRLIYYSQIVNDFQKGDIAEGYSVSREKKESFPLTVTSAQKNPTAFYLCASSISGSGPQYFGPGTRLTVL.

Here the CDR3 reads CASSSRVYEQYF. CDR3 in DNA: TGTGCCAGCAGTTCGAGGGTTTACGAGCAGTACTTC. The V gene is TRBV28, the J gene TRBJ2-7, with D perhaps TRBD2 (5 bases). The germline gives CDR1 MDHEN, CDR2 SYDVKM. The CDR3 is made up of 12 amino acids. The ends were cut back, 4 bases at V and 4 bases at J, with 8 bases in the middle.

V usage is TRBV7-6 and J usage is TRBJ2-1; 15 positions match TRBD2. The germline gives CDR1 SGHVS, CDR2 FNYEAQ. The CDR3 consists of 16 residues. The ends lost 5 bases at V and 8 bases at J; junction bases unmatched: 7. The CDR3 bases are TGTGCCAGCAGCCCTAGGACTAGCGGGAGGGCCGATGAGCAGTTCTTC. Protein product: CASSPRTSGRADEQFF.

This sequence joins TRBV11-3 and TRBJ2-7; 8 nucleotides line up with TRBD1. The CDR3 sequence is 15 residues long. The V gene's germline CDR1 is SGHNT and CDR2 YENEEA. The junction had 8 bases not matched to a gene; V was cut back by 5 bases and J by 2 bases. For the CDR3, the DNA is TGTGCCAGCAGCCTGTACTCGGGACAGGCCTACGAGCAGTACTTC. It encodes CASSLYSGQAYEQYF.

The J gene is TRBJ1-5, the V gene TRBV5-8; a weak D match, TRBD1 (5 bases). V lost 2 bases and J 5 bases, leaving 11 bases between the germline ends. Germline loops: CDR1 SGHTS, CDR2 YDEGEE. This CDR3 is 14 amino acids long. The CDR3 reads CASSFGGMDQPQHF. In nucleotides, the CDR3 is TGTGCCAGCAGCTTTGGGGGGATGGATCAGCCCCAGCATTTT.

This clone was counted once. The CDR3 here is CASSLGPSSSYEQYF. The CDR3 DNA reads as TGTGCCAGCAGTTTGGGGCCTTCTAGCTCCTACGAGCAGTACTTC. The genes are TRBV28 and TRBJ2-7; possibly TRBD1 for D (5 bases). Between the trimmed V and J ends, which lost 3 bases and 0 bases, there was a span of 12 bases. The CDR3 loop spans 15 amino acids. Germline lookup yields CDR1 MDHEN and CDR2 SYDVKM. Complete variable domain (other parts from reference TRBV28 and TRBJ2-7): DVKVTQSSRYLVKRTGEKVFLECVQDMDHENMFWYRQDPGLGLRLIYFSYDVKMKEKGDIPEGYSVSREKKERFSLILESASTNQTSMYLCASSLGPSSSYEQYFGPGTRLTVT.

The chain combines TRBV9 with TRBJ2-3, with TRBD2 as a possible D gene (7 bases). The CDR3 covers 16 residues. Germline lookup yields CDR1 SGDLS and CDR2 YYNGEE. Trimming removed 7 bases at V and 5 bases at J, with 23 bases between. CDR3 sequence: CASAAVRGGSLDTQYF. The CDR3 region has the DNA TGTGCCAGCGCCGCCGTTAGGGGGGGCAGCCTAGATACGCAGTATTTT. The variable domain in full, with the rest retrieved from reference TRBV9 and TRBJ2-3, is DSGVTQTPKHLITATGQRVTLRCSPRSGDLSVYWYQQSLDQGLQFLIQYYNGEERAKGNILERFSAQQFPDLHSELNLSSLELGDSALYFCASAAVRGGSLDTQYFGPGTRLTVL.

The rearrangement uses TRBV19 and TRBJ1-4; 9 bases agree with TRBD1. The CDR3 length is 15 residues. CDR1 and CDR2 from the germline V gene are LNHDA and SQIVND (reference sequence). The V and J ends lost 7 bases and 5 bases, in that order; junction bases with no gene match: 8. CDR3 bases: TGTGCCAGTATTAGAACAGGGGGCGTAAATGAAAAACTGTTTTTT. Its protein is CASIRTGGVNEKLFF.

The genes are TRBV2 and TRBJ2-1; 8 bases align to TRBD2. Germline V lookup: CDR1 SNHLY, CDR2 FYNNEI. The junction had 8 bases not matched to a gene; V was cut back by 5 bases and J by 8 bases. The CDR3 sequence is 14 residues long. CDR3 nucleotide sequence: TGTGCCAGCAGTCCGACTAGCGCTAGCGATGAGCAGTTCTTC. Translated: CASSPTSASDEQFF.

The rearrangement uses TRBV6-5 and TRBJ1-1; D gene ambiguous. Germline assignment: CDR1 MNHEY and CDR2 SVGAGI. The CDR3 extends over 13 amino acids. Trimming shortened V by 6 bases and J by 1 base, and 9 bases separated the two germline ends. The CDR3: CASSPLGNTEAFF. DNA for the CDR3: TGTGCCAGCAGCCCTTTGGGGAACACTGAAGCTTTCTTT.

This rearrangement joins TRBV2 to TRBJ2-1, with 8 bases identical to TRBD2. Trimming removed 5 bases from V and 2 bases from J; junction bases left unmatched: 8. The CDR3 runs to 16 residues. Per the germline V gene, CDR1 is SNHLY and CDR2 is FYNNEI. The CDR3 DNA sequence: TGTGCCAGCAGTCTCCGGGAGGGCCTTCCCTACAATGAGCAGTTCTTC. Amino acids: CASSLREGLPYNEQFF.

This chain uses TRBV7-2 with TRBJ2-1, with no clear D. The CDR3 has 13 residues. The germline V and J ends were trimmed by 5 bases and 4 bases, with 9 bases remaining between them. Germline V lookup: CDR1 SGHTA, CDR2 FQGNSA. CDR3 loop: CASSTSRYNEQFF. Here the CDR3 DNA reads TGTGCCAGCAGCACGAGCCGTTACAATGAGCAGTTCTTC.

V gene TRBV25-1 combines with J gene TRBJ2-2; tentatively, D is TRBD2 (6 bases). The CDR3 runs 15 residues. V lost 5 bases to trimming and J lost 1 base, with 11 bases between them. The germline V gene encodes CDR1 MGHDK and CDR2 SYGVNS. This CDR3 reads CASSTPGRNTGELFF. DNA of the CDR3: TGTGCCAGCAGTACGCCCGGGAGGAACACCGGGGAGCTGTTTTTT.

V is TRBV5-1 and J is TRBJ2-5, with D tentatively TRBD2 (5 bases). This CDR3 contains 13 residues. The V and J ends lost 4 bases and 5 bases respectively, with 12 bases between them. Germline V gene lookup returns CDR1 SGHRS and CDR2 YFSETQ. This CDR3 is CASSREFRETQYF. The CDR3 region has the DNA TGCGCCAGCAGCCGGGAATTCAGGGAGACCCAGTACTTC.